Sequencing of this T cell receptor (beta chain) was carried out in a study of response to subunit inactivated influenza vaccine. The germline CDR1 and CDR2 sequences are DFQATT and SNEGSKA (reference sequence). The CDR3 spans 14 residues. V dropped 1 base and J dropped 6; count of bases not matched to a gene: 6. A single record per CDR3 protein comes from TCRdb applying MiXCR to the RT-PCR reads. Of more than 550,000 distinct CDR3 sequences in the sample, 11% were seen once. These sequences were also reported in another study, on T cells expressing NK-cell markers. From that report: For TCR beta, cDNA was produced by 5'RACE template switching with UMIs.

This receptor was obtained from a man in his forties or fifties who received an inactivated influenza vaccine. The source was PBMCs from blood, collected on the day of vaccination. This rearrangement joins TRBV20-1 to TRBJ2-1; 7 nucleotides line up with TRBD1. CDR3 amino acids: CSARGGGGFNEQFF. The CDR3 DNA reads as TGCAGTGCTAGAGGAGGGGGCGGGTTCAATGAGCAGTTCTTC.